The TCR beta chain described here comes from a study of T cell repertoires in cytomegalovirus infection. Study in general: Recently identified HLA-C-restricted CMV epitopes and well-studied HLA-B-restricted CMV epitopes were used by the study.

This clonotype was observed a single time. The target antigen is unknown. A read error may explain this, as a much larger clone is one base away. Overall study results and limits: Accumulated public TCR beta family frequency recognized individuals carrying CMV together with the relevant HLA.

TCRdb re-called the reads with MiXCR, one entry per CDR3 protein. This sample has about 900,000 distinct CDR3 sequences, with roughly a third found just once. The CDR3 extends over 13 amino acids. Germline lookup yields CDR1 SGHTA and CDR2 FQGNSA. The receptor was isolated from a human donor in good health (CMV status not recorded). Some clones in this sample may be carry-over from other donors' samples. The sample was cultured CD8+ T cells from PBMCs, taken from culture after CMV antigen stimulation. The V call is TRBV7-2, the J call TRBJ2-1, with TRBD1 as a possible D gene (6 bases). The CDR3 sequence: CSTLGAGSNEQFF. CDR3 coding DNA: TGTTCCACCCTGGGGGCAGGGAGTAATGAGCAGTTCTTC.